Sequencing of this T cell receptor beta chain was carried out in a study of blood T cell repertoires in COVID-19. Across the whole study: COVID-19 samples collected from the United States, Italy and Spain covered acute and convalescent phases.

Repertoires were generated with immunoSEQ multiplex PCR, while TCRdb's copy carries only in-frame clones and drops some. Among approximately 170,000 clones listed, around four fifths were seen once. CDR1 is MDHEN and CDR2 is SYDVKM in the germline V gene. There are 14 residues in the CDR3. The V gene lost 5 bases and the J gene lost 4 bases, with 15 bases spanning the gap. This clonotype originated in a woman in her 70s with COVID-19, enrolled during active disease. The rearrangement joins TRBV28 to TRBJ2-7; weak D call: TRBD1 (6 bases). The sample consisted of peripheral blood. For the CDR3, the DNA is TGTGCCAGCAGTCTCCGGGCAGGGGCATACGAGCAGTACTTC. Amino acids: CASSLRAGAYEQYF. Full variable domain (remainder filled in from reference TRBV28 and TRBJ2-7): DVKVTQSSRYLVKRTGEKVFLECVQDMDHENMFWYRQDPGLGLRLIYFSYDVKMKEKGDIPEGYSVSREKKERFSLILESASTNQTSMYLCASSLRAGAYEQYFGPGTRLTVT.